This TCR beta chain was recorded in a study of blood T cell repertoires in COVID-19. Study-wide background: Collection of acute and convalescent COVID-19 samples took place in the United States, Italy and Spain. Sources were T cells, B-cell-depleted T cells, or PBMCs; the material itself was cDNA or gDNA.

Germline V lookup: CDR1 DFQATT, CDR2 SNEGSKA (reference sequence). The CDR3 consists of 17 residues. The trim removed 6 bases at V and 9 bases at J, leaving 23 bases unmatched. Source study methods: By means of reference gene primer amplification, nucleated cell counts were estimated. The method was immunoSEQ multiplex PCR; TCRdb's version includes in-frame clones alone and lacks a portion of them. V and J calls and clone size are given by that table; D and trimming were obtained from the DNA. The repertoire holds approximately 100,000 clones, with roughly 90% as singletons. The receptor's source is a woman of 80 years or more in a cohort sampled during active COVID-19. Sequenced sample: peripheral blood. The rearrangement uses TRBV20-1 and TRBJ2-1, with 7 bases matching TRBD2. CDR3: CSASPTGGPIPLGEQFF. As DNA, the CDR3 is TGCAGTGCGAGTCCAACGGGGGGACCAATCCCCCTGGGTGAGCAGTTCTTC.